This TCR beta chain is drawn from a study of cytomegalovirus exposure and HLA in healthy donors. Broader study findings: Subsequent analysis showed first-cohort TCR clusters tending to co-occur in some 120 validation repertoires. The study designated 150 or so TCR beta chains cytomegalovirus-associated. The CMV antigen specificity of a few CMV-associated chains was confirmed through in vitro analysis. Reportedly, cytomegalovirus status was diagnosed with high sensitivity and specificity.

As concerns this clone: Antigen: not known.

Clones were sequenced by immunoSEQ multiplex PCR, and TCRdb holds only the in-frame ones, with some missing. The data show about 73,000 clones, with around 95% seen just once and around 3% held by the top ten. Germline CDR1 SGHDT, CDR2 YYEEEE. V lost 3 bases, J lost 6 bases, and 10 bases stayed unmatched. The length of the CDR3 is 15 residues. This chain links TRBV5-6 with TRBJ1-1; TRBD1 matches at 8 bases. The TCR comes from a man between 18 and 35 years old in good health and CMV-seronegative. Sequencing was carried out using PBMCs. The CDR3 coding sequence is TGTGCCAGCAGCTCATGGACAGGGAGTAACGCTGAAGCTTTCTTT. Translation: CASSSWTGSNAEAFF.